This T cell receptor (beta chain) is from a study of CD8 T cells in ankylosing spondylitis. Study-level findings and limits: Blood from ankylosing spondylitis patients appeared to carry a characteristic roughly eight-variant TCR beta motif. As for the disease-linked clones, they showed a CD8+ phenotype and occurred at relatively low frequencies in peripheral blood. Reactive arthritis synovial fluid and blood previously showed some of these motif variants. Clones tied to disease were said to be significantly enriched in matched ankylosing spondylitis synovial fluid.

The CDR3 extends over 13 amino acids. Trimming removed 2 bases from V and 2 bases from J, with 7 bases in between. Germline values: CDR1 WSHSY, CDR2 SAAADI. Points on this clonotype: Its specificity is not known.

Generation of TCR beta libraries employed quantitative 5'-RACE incorporating molecular barcodes. TCRdb reanalysed the 5' RACE reads using MiXCR and keeps one entry per CDR3 protein. The sample lists more than 250,000 distinct CDR3 sequences, approximately 8.2% occurring once. The chain combines TRBV10-2 with TRBJ2-7, with D hard to call. The origin of this receptor is a male donor with ankylosing spondylitis. Sequenced sample: blood, either unsorted or a sorted T cell fraction (not recorded which). The CDR3 reads CASSERPAYEQYF. The CDR3 DNA reads as TGCGCCAGCAGTGAGAGACCGGCCTACGAGCAGTACTTC.